Following are 13 T cell receptor beta chains from one sample sequenced in a study of T cells after yellow fever vaccination. MiXCR was run by TCRdb on the 5' RACE reads, yielding one entry per CDR3 protein. The sample holds roughly 500,000 distinct CDR3 sequences, roughly 21% seen once. Sample: PBMCs, taken 15 days after the yellow fever booster vaccination. These receptors came from a man aged 30-40 years who received the YFV17D yellow fever vaccine.

The V gene is TRBV7-2, the J gene TRBJ2-7; D is undetermined. The length of the CDR3 is 13 residues. The V end was cut by 8 bases, the J end by 4 bases, with 15 bases between. Germline CDR1 reads SGHTA; CDR2 reads FQGNSA. The CDR3 here is CASFDSAHYEQYF. CDR3 coding DNA: TGTGCCAGCTTCGATTCGGCCCATTACGAGCAGTACTTC.

This clonotype was counted between two and nine times. V and J are TRBV7-2 and TRBJ2-4; D is tentatively TRBD1 or TRBD2 (7 bases each). Germline-derived CDR1 and CDR2 are SGHTA and FQGNSA. V was trimmed by 3 bases and J by 0 bases, leaving 12 bases between them. The CDR3 is 16 residues long. The CDR3 bases are TGTGCCAGCAGCTTCCAGGGGGGGCTAGCCAAAAACATTCAGTACTTC. Translating gives CASSFQGGLAKNIQYF.

This clonotype was seen a few times. CDR3 region: CASSTTSVLGGNEQFF. CDR3 nucleotide sequence: TGTGCCAGCAGCACAACGAGCGTACTAGGAGGGAATGAGCAGTTCTTC. V gene TRBV7-9 combines with J gene TRBJ2-1; TRBD2 might be the D (6 bases). Germline V gives CDR1 SEHNR, CDR2 FQNEAQ (reference sequence). The CDR3 runs to 16 residues. Trimming pared 5 bases from V and 7 bases from J, leaving 21 bases between.

V gene TRBV3-1 combines with J gene TRBJ2-5; D not resolved. Germline V CDR1 and CDR2: LGHDT, YNNKEL (reference sequence). The V gene lost 10 bases and the J gene lost 6 bases, with 12 bases spanning the gap. The CDR3 extends over 11 amino acids. CDR3 protein: CATTERKTQYF. In DNA, the CDR3 is TGTGCCACCACAGAGAGGAAGACCCAGTACTTC.

This clonotype was found a few times. This chain connects TRBV12-3 or TRBV12-4 to TRBJ2-5, with D perhaps TRBD1 (5 bases). CDR3 length: 12 amino acids. Between the trimmed V and J ends, which lost 9 bases and 5 bases, there was a span of 13 bases. CDR3 nucleotide sequence: TGTGCCAGTCAGGGAATCTTGGAGACCCAGTACTTC. It translates to CASQGILETQYF.

This clonotype was detected a few times. V gene TRBV11-3 combines with J gene TRBJ2-1, with D perhaps given as TRBD1 or TRBD2 (5 bases each). Germline lookup yields CDR1 SGHNT and CDR2 YENEEA. Trimming cost V 4 bases and J 2 bases, with 12 bases left between them. This CDR3 contains 15 residues. The CDR3 sequence is CASSSGRKTYNEQFF. CDR3 in DNA: TGTGCCAGCAGCTCGGGACGCAAGACCTACAATGAGCAGTTCTTC.

This clonotype came up a few times. This chain connects TRBV5-1 to TRBJ2-3; 10 positions match TRBD1. V was clipped by 3 bases and J by 1 base; unmatched bases: 2. The CDR3 covers 15 residues. The germline V gene has CDR1 SGHRS and CDR2 YFSETQ. The CDR3 nucleotides are TGCGCCAGCAGCTGGGGGACAGGGGGCACAGATACGCAGTATTTT. Its protein is CASSWGTGGTDTQYF.

This clonotype was seen a few times. The chain employs TRBV20-1 and TRBJ1-5; D remains unclear. CDR3 length: 13 residues. Germline V lookup: CDR1 DFQATT, CDR2 SNEGSKA (reference sequence). With 6 bases removed from V and 11 bases from J, the gap between germline ends came to 20 bases. The DNA of the CDR3 is TGCAGTGCAACCCGGGCCCCCATCATGGCCCAGCATTTT. Its protein is CSATRAPIMAQHF.

In this sample, this clonotype turned up a few times. This chain links TRBV6-5 with TRBJ2-1; unclear D gene. The CDR3 runs 14 residues. Germline loops: CDR1 MNHEY, CDR2 SVGAGI. V shed 0 bases and J shed 8 bases, with 11 bases lying between them. CDR3 coding DNA: TGTGCCAGCAGTTACTCGACGGAAAGGGATGAGCAGTTCTTC. As protein: CASSYSTERDEQFF.

This clonotype was counted a few times. The rearrangement joins TRBV7-2 to TRBJ2-1, with 10 bases fitting TRBD2. Germline V gives CDR1 SGHTA, CDR2 FQGNSA. This CDR3 region has 17 residues. V lost 4 bases, J lost 0 bases, and 6 bases stayed unmatched. The CDR3 protein is CASSSRTSGNSYNEQFF. CDR3 bases: TGTGCCAGCAGCTCGAGGACTAGCGGAAACTCCTACAATGAGCAGTTCTTC.

This clonotype was counted only a few times. The rearrangement links TRBV20-1 to TRBJ2-5; D gene uncertain. CDR1 and CDR2 (germline): DFQATT, SNEGSKA (reference sequence). Trimming took off 1 base at V and 1 base at J, with 7 bases between the two ends. The CDR3 has 13 residues. CDR3 sequence (DNA): TGCAGTGCTAGAGCCAGCGTCCAAGAGACCCAGTACTTC. Translated: CSARASVQETQYF.

This clonotype was detected ten times or more. This sequence joins TRBV5-6 and TRBJ1-1, with unresolved D. Germline values: CDR1 SGHDT, CDR2 YYEEEE. The V end lost 2 bases, the J end lost 1 base, and 6 bases lay between the germline ends. This CDR3 has 13 residues. The DNA of the CDR3 is TGTGCCAGCAGCTTCGGGGAGAACACTGAAGCTTTCTTT. Translating it yields CASSFGENTEAFF.

The chain employs TRBV7-2 and TRBJ2-7, with a tentative D call TRBD2 (5 bases). V lost 3 bases and J lost 3, with 9 bases in between. CDR1 is SGHTA, CDR2 FQGNSA, per germline. This CDR3 has 13 residues. The CDR3 reads CASSFGIRYEQYF. The CDR3 coding sequence is TGTGCCAGCAGCTTCGGGATTCGCTACGAGCAGTACTTC.